The 9 T cell receptor beta chains below were found in one sample sequenced in a study of blood T cell repertoires in COVID-19. Produced via immunoSEQ multiplex PCR; TCRdb's table is partial and in-frame only. The table has about 82,000 clones, 60% to 80% seen once. The specimen sequenced was peripheral blood. These receptors all stem from a man between 60 and 70 years old with COVID-19, enrolled during active disease.

The chain links TRBV4-2 to TRBJ2-5; D perhaps matches TRBD1 (5 bases). Trimming took 0 bases from V and 4 from J, leaving 9 bases between them. This CDR3 has 14 amino acids. Germline CDR1 is LGHNA and CDR2 is YNFKEQ. This CDR3 reads CASSQDARAETQYF. The CDR3 coding sequence is TGTGCCAGCAGCCAAGATGCCAGGGCAGAGACCCAGTACTTC.

The chain uses TRBV6-6 and TRBJ2-2, with D unclear. This CDR3 region has 15 residues. Between the trimmed V and J ends, which lost 0 bases and 1 base, there was a span of 6 bases. Germline lookup yields CDR1 MNHNY and CDR2 SVGAGI (reference sequence). The CDR3 sequence: CASSYSARNTGELFF. DNA for the CDR3: TGTGCCAGCAGTTACTCGGCCCGGAACACCGGGGAGCTGTTTTTT.

V gene TRBV6-5 combines with J gene TRBJ1-2; D might be TRBD1 (6 bases). This CDR3 has 16 residues. CDR1 and CDR2 (germline): MNHEY, SVGAGI. V was trimmed by 0 bases and J by 2 bases, leaving 13 bases between them. CDR3 sequence reads: CASSYSSSGVNYGYTF. CDR3 DNA sequence: TGTGCCAGCAGTTACTCGAGTTCAGGGGTAAACTATGGCTACACCTTC.

The rearrangement uses TRBV19 and TRBJ2-5; TRBD2 agrees at 11 bases. With 5 bases clipped from V and 2 bases from J, the junction kept 10 bases outside the gene matches. The CDR3 has 17 amino acids. Germline V gene data show CDR1 as LNHDA and CDR2 as SQIVND (reference sequence). CDR3 amino acids: CASSPPGSGGDQETQYF. The CDR3 DNA reads as TGTGCCAGTAGTCCGCCGGGTAGCGGGGGGGATCAAGAGACCCAGTACTTC.

The CDR3 DNA follows: TGTGCCAGCAGCCCCAACAATCGAAGGGAGGACTATGGCTACACCTTC. It encodes CASSPNNRREDYGYTF. The chain uses TRBV4-2 and TRBJ1-2; D not certain. The CDR3 runs 16 residues. Trimming removed 4 bases at V and 3 bases at J, with 18 bases between. Germline V gives CDR1 LGHNA, CDR2 YNFKEQ.

This clone was picked up a small number of times. V gene TRBV4-1 combines with J gene TRBJ2-1; D gene unclear. Deletions cut 0 bases from V and 2 bases from J, with 8 bases between. Germline lookup yields CDR1 MGHRA and CDR2 YSYEKL. There are 15 residues in the CDR3. The CDR3 DNA reads TGCGCCAGCAGCCAAGATGCAAGCCCCTACAATGAGCAGTTCTTC. Amino acids: CASSQDASPYNEQFF.

The gene calls are TRBV11-1 and TRBJ2-2; 9 bases line up with TRBD1. CDR1 and CDR2 from the germline V gene are SGHAT and FQDESV (reference sequence). The trim removed 3 bases at V and 4 bases at J, leaving 3 bases unmatched. The CDR3 has 15 amino acids. This chain's CDR3 is CASSLRDRATGELFF. In nucleotides, the CDR3 is TGTGCCAGCAGCTTGCGGGACAGGGCCACCGGGGAGCTGTTTTTT.

The chain joins TRBV3-1 (or the pseudogene TRBV3-2) to TRBJ1-1; D not resolved. This CDR3 region has 12 residues. The V end was cut by 1 base, the J end by 12 bases, with 12 bases between. Germline-derived CDR1 and CDR2 are LGHDT and YNNKEL (reference sequence). The CDR3 loop reads CASSQVTTPPFF. The CDR3 DNA reads TGTGCCAGCAGCCAAGTTACCACTCCGCCTTTCTTT.

This clone came up a few times. The V call is TRBV12-3 or TRBV12-4, the J call TRBJ1-2; TRBD1 aligns across 7 bases. The CDR3 has 13 amino acids. V lost 3 bases and J lost 4; bases outside the gene matches: 2. The CDR3 reads CASSLGQTYGYTF. CDR3 DNA: TGTGCCAGCAGTTTGGGACAGACCTATGGCTACACCTTC.